This T cell receptor beta chain comes out of a study of T cells after yellow fever vaccination. Via MiXCR, TCRdb re-called the 5' RACE reads, giving one row per CDR3 protein. The table includes roughly 120,000 distinct CDR3 sequences, roughly 7.9% detected once. Study-wide results and limits: Among primary-vaccination clones, most reappeared after the booster, at almost 98% for CD4 and around 91% for CD8.

This clonotype showed up many times. Its antigen is unknown. This CDR3 has 15 amino acids. V was cut by 7 bases and J by 2 bases, with 18 bases left in between. Germline CDR1 LGHDT, CDR2 YNNKEL (reference sequence). The sequence was obtained from a man aged 18 to 35 who received the YFV17D yellow fever vaccine. The material was CD4+ T cells sorted from PBMCs, obtained about 49 days after the first yellow fever vaccination. The rearrangement joins TRBV3-1 to TRBJ2-7; perhaps TRBD1 as D (5 bases). CDR3 sequence reads: CASTTSDIHPYEQYF. The CDR3 DNA follows: TGTGCCAGCACCACTTCGGACATTCACCCCTACGAGCAGTACTTC.